Presented here are 19 T cell receptor beta chains from one specimen sequenced in a study of blood T cell repertoires in COVID-19. Libraries were prepared by immunoSEQ multiplex PCR; TCRdb keeps only in-frame clonotypes and omits some of them. This table holds fewer than 60,000 clones, around 90% found once. Source material: peripheral blood. These receptor sequences come from a human donor with acute or convalescent COVID-19. The donor label of this sample is uncertain.

CDR3 region: CASSASVSGEGETQYF. The DNA for the CDR3 is TGCGCCAGCAGCGCCTCCGTCAGCGGGGAGGGGGAGACCCAGTACTTC. J is TRBJ2-5 and V is TRBV5-1; TRBD2 aligns across 7 bases. J gave up 5 bases and V 4 bases, and 14 bases lay outside the gene matches. Per the germline V gene, CDR1 is SGHRS and CDR2 is YFSETQ. This CDR3 is 16 amino acids long.

The chain has TRBV5-4 and TRBJ2-1; 11 bases line up with TRBD1. V lost 4 bases to trimming and J lost 4 bases; unmatched junction nucleotides: 4. The CDR3 totals 15 residues. CDR1 and CDR2 from the germline V gene are SGHNT and YYREEE (reference sequence). The CDR3 DNA follows: TGTGCCAGCAGCCCTGGGACAGGGGGGTACAATGAGCAGTTCTTC. It encodes CASSPGTGGYNEQFF.

This clone has a single count. This CDR3 is CASSLDRGSEKLFF. CDR3 bases: TGTGCCAGCAGCCTAGACAGGGGTTCCGAAAAACTGTTTTTT. This rearrangement joins TRBV7-2 to TRBJ1-4; 8 bases line up with TRBD1. The CDR3 covers 14 residues. Germline CDR1 reads SGHTA; CDR2 reads FQGNSA. The V gene end was trimmed by 5 bases and the J gene end by 8 bases; junction bases not matched to a gene: 7. The full variable domain, in which reference TRBV7-2 and TRBJ1-4 provide the parts outside the CDR3, is GAGVSQSPSNKVTEKGKDVELRCDPISGHTALYWYRQSLGQGLEFLIYFQGNSAPDKSGLPSDRFSAERTGGSVSTLTIQRTQQEDSAVYLCASSLDRGSEKLFFGSGTQLSVL.

The genes are TRBV6-1 and TRBJ2-3, with D unresolved. This CDR3 region has 15 residues. CDR1 is MNHNS and CDR2 is SASEGT in the germline V gene. V was shortened by 2 bases and J by 0 bases, with 9 bases between the two germline ends. This chain's CDR3 is CASSEYRTSTDTQYF. Here the CDR3 DNA reads TGTGCCAGCAGTGAATATCGAACTAGCACAGATACGCAGTATTTT.

The chain joins TRBV5-1 to TRBJ2-2; 8 positions match TRBD1. V gave up 4 bases and J gave up 4 bases; unmatched junction bases: 9. Germline V CDR1 and CDR2: SGHRS, YFSETQ. The CDR3 loop spans 16 amino acids. The CDR3 sequence is CASSPPGQAITGELFF. CDR3 coding DNA: TGCGCCAGCAGCCCTCCGGGACAGGCCATCACCGGGGAGCTGTTTTTT.

The chain is built from TRBV15 and TRBJ2-3, with D maybe TRBD2 (5 bases). V gave up 1 base and J gave up 0 bases, with 11 bases separating them. Germline V gene lookup returns CDR1 LNHNV and CDR2 YYDKDF (reference sequence). The CDR3 runs 16 residues. CDR3 residues: CATSRAGGLSTDTQYF. The CDR3 DNA reads as TGTGCCACCAGCAGAGCGGGCGGACTCAGCACAGATACGCAGTATTTT.

The rearrangement uses TRBV18 and TRBJ2-1, with TRBD1 as a possible D gene (5 bases). There are 15 residues in the CDR3. V was pared by 2 bases and J by 6 bases, with 14 bases between. Germline-derived CDR1 and CDR2 are KGHSH and LQKENI. The CDR3, as DNA: TGTGCCAGCTCACCAGGGCAGGGTAGGCTCAATGAGCAGTTCTTC. Translated: CASSPGQGRLNEQFF. The variable domain in full, with the rest retrieved from reference TRBV18 and TRBJ2-1, is NAGVMQNPRHLVRRRGQEARLRCSPMKGHSHVYWYRQLPEEGLKFMVYLQKENIIDESGMPKERFSAEFPKEGPSILRIQQVVRGDSAAYFCASSPGQGRLNEQFFGPGTRLTVL.

V and J are TRBV10-1 and TRBJ2-1; 7 nucleotides line up with TRBD1. This CDR3 comprises 14 residues. Losses at the gene ends were 5 bases for V and 5 bases for J; bases not matched to a gene: 6. Germline CDR1 is WNHNN and CDR2 is SYGVQD (reference sequence). CDR3 DNA sequence: TGCGCCAGCAGTAGACAGGGTTGGGACAATGAGCAGTTCTTC. This gives the protein CASSRQGWDNEQFF.

This chain connects TRBV15 to TRBJ2-1; D unresolved. Deletions cut 0 bases from V and 4 bases from J, with 7 bases between. Germline values: CDR1 LNHNV, CDR2 YYDKDF (reference sequence). The CDR3 sequence is 14 residues long. The DNA for the CDR3 is TGTGCCACCAGCAGAGATCAGAGGTACAATGAGCAGTTCTTC. Residues: CATSRDQRYNEQFF.

This chain connects TRBV7-8 to TRBJ1-4, with a weak D call TRBD1 (5 bases). The CDR3 sequence is 15 residues long. The germline V gene has CDR1 SGHVS and CDR2 FQNEAQ. V was cut by 5 bases and J by 5 bases, with 15 bases left in between. The CDR3 DNA reads as TGTGCCAGCAGCCAACCAATGGGGGGGAATGAAAAACTGTTTTTT. This gives the protein CASSQPMGGNEKLFF.

The gene calls are TRBV27 and TRBJ2-2; D gene ambiguous. This CDR3 spans 13 amino acids. The V and J ends lost 4 bases and 0 bases respectively, with 3 bases between them. Germline V lookup: CDR1 MNHEY, CDR2 SMNVEV (reference sequence). This CDR3 reads CASSSSNTGELFF. CDR3 nucleotides: TGTGCCAGCAGTTCCTCGAACACCGGGGAGCTGTTTTTT.

The gene calls are TRBV28 and TRBJ2-2; no clear D gene. Deletions cut 10 bases from V and 6 bases from J, with 12 bases between. This CDR3 has 12 residues. The germline V gene has CDR1 MDHEN and CDR2 SYDVKM. The chain's CDR3 is CATLKSAGELFF. DNA for the CDR3: TGTGCCACCCTGAAGAGCGCCGGGGAGCTGTTTTTT. Based on the CDR3 plus reference TRBV28 and TRBJ2-2, the full variable domain is DVKVTQSSRYLVKRTGEKVFLECVQDMDHENMFWYRQDPGLGLRLIYFSYDVKMKEKGDIPEGYSVSREKKERFSLILESASTNQTSMYLCATLKSAGELFFGEGSRLTVL.

This clone was seen a few times. The chain is built from TRBV5-1 and TRBJ2-5; D unresolved. The CDR3 is 13 residues long. Trimming cost V 0 bases and J 1 base, with 4 bases left between them. The germline gives CDR1 SGHRS, CDR2 YFSETQ. CDR3: CASSLALQETQYF. In DNA, the CDR3 is TGCGCCAGCAGCTTGGCTCTCCAAGAGACCCAGTACTTC.

The CDR3 DNA reads as TGTGCCAGCAGCTCAGCGGGAGGACGCTACAATGAGCAGTTCTTC. It encodes CASSSAGGRYNEQFF. The V and J genes are TRBV7-3 and TRBJ2-1; 9 positions match TRBD2. V shed 4 bases, J shed 3 bases, and the junction held 4 bases outside the gene matches. Germline CDR1 is SGHTA and CDR2 is FQGTGA. The length of the CDR3 is 15 residues.

The table lists this clone with a few counts. This chain links TRBV3-1 (or the pseudogene TRBV3-2) with TRBJ1-6; no clear D. The ends were cut back, 0 bases at V and 6 bases at J, with 6 bases in the middle. The CDR3 covers 14 residues. Germline V gene data show CDR1 as LGHDT and CDR2 as YNNKEL (reference sequence). Here the CDR3 DNA reads TGTGCCAGCAGCCAAGATCACAGTAATTCACCCCTCCACTTT. Protein sequence: CASSQDHSNSPLHF.

This clone was counted only a few times. The chain links TRBV6-6 to TRBJ1-2, with D perhaps matching TRBD1 (6 bases). V lost 2 bases, J lost 8 bases, and 12 bases lay in between. There are 13 residues in the CDR3. Germline values: CDR1 MNHNY, CDR2 SVGAGI (reference sequence). CDR3 nucleotides: TGTGCCAGCAGTTACGGGCAGGGGACCGGCTACACCTTC. Its translation: CASSYGQGTGYTF.

The CDR3 bases are TGTGCCAGTCAGGCGGGACAGGGGGGCAATCAGCCCCAGCATTTT. This translates into CASQAGQGGNQPQHF. The V and J genes are TRBV5-6 and TRBJ1-5; TRBD1 aligns across 11 bases. V shed 8 bases and J 2 bases; nucleotides not matched to a gene: 6. Germline CDR1 reads SGHDT; CDR2 reads YYEEEE. This CDR3 has 15 residues. Combining the CDR3 with reference TRBV5-6 and TRBJ1-5 gives the whole variable domain DAGVTQSPTHLIKTRGQQVTLRCSPKSGHDTVSWYQQALGQGPQFIFQYYEEEERQRGNFPDRFSGHQFPNYSSELNVNALLLGDSALYLCASQAGQGGNQPQHFGDGTRLSIL.

The chain couples TRBV5-1 to TRBJ2-5; 11 bases fit TRBD1. Germline V lookup: CDR1 SGHRS, CDR2 YFSETQ. The V segment lost 4 bases and the J segment 0 bases; nucleotides outside the gene matches: 5. CDR3 length: 16 amino acids. Written as DNA, the CDR3 is TGCGCCAGCAGCGGAGGGACAGGGGGGTACCAAGAGACCCAGTACTTC. It yields the protein CASSGGTGGYQETQYF.

The chain uses TRBV24-1 and TRBJ2-7, with a tentative D call TRBD1 (5 bases). Trimming shortened V by 6 bases and J by 3 bases, and 5 bases separated the two germline ends. CDR1 KGHDR and CDR2 SFDVKD come from the germline V gene. The CDR3 spans 11 residues. DNA for the CDR3: TGTGCCACCAGTACAGGCTACGAGCAGTACTTC. This encodes CATSTGYEQYF.